This entry features one T cell receptor (beta chain) sequence. Recovery among Cohort 3 donors was established by two negative PCRs, clearance, or symptom resolution. V lost 7 bases and J lost 5; bases outside the gene matches: 12. The germline CDR1 and CDR2 sequences are MDHEN and SYDVKM. This CDR3 contains 16 residues. This record comes from a study of blood T cell repertoires in COVID-19. About the research overall: Acute and convalescent COVID-19 specimens originated in the United States, Italy and Spain.

Some clones are missing from TCRdb's copy, which holds only in-frame ones; the method was immunoSEQ multiplex PCR. The data hold 150,000 or so clones, with roughly four fifths observed a single time. The gene calls are TRBV28 and TRBJ1-5, with 9 bases that match TRBD1. Sequencing was carried out using PBMCs or T cells enriched from blood (not recorded which). The sequence derives from a man in his fifties who had recovered from COVID-19. CDR3 sequence: CASIPLLGQGDQPQHF. CDR3 DNA: TGTGCCAGCATCCCCCTTTTGGGACAGGGCGATCAGCCCCAGCATTTT.